Included here is one TCR beta chain sequence, with context. Produced via immunoSEQ multiplex PCR; TCRdb's table is partial and in-frame only. Here the sample spans around 1,100,000 clones, around 77% being singletons. The entry originates in a study of shared clonotypes between healthy human individuals. The CDR3 has 15 amino acids. The V and J ends lost 6 bases and 5 bases respectively, with 19 bases between them. The sequence was collected from a man younger than 35 in good health. Some clones in this sample may be carry-over from other donors' samples. The material sequenced was memory CD4+ T cells from PBMCs. The subset denotes: CD45RA-negative fraction. This rearrangement joins TRBV6-7 to TRBJ1-1; no clear D gene. TRBV6-7 is an open reading frame, and its role is uncertain. In DNA form, the CDR3 reads TGTGCCAGCAGCTCCCGGAACGGTGGATTTACTGAAGCTTTCTTT. Translated, it gives CASSSRNGGFTEAFF.